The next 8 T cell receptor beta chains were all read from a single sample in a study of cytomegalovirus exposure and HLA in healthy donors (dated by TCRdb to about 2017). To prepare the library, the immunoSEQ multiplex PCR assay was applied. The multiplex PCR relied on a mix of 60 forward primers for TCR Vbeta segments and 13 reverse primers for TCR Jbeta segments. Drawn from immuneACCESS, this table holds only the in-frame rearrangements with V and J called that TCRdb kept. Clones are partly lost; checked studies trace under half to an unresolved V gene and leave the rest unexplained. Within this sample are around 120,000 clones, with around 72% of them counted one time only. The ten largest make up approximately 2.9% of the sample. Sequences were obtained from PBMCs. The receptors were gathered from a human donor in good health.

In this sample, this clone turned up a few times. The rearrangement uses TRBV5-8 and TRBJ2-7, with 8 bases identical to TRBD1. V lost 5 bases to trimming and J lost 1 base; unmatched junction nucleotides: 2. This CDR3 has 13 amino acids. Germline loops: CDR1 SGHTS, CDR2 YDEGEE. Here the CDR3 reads CASSRTGSYEQYF. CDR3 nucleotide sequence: TGTGCCAGCAGTCGGACAGGGTCCTACGAGCAGTACTTC.

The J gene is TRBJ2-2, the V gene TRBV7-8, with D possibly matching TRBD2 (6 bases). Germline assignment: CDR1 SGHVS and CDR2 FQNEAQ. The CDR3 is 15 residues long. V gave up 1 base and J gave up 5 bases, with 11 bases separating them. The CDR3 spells CASSLVVGGTGELFF. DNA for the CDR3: TGTGCCAGCAGCTTAGTGGTTGGGGGGACCGGGGAGCTGTTTTTT.

The CDR3 is CASSLDGAPYEQYF. The CDR3 region has the DNA TGTGCCAGCAGCTTAGATGGGGCCCCCTACGAGCAGTACTTC. The genes are TRBV11-2 and TRBJ2-7, with D perhaps matching TRBD1 (5 bases). Per the germline V gene, CDR1 is SGHAT and CDR2 is FQNNGV. This CDR3 region has 14 residues. V lost 0 bases and J lost 2, with 8 bases in between.

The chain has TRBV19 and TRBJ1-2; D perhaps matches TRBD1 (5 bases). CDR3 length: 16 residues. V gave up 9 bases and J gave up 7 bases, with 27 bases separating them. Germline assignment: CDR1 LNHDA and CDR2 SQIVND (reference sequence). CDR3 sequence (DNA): TGTGCCAGCCAAGATAAAAAGGGGAATCGCCTCTCTGGCTACACCTTC. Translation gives CASQDKKGNRLSGYTF.

The CDR3, as DNA: TGTGCCAGCAGCTTAGTACAGGGGGACTCAGATACGCAGTATTTT. Its protein is CASSLVQGDSDTQYF. The V call is TRBV7-9, the J call TRBJ2-3; 8 nucleotides match TRBD1. The CDR3 sequence is 15 residues long. With 1 base clipped from V and 4 bases from J, the junction kept 4 bases outside the gene matches. Germline CDR1 SEHNR, CDR2 FQNEAQ (reference sequence).

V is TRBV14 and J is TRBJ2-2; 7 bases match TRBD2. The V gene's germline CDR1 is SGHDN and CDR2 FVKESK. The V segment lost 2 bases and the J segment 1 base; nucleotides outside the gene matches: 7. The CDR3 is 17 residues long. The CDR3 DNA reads TGTGCCAGCAGCCAACCCAGACTAGCCCAGAACACCGGGGAGCTGTTTTTT. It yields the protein CASSQPRLAQNTGELFF.

The CDR3 is CASSQDFGLAGEEQYF. CDR3 sequence (DNA): TGTGCCAGCAGCCAAGACTTTGGACTAGCGGGAGAGGAGCAGTACTTC. J is TRBJ2-7 and V is TRBV14, with 13 bases matching TRBD2. The CDR3 has 16 amino acids. Germline CDR1 SGHDN, CDR2 FVKESK. V shed 0 bases, J shed 7 bases, and the junction held 6 bases outside the gene matches.

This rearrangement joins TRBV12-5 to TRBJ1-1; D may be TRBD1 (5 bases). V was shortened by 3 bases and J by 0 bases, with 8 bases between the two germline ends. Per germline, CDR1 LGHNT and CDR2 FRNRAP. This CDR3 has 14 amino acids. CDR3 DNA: TGTGCTAGTGGTTTTGGACACTTGAACACTGAAGCTTTCTTT. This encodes CASGFGHLNTEAFF.